This entry features one T cell receptor beta chain sequence. Its matching antigen is unknown. The sample belongs to a study of cytomegalovirus exposure and HLA in healthy donors. Germline CDR1 and CDR2: SGHAT and FQNNGV. Trimming left V 3 bases short and J 4 bases short, with 7 bases between. The CDR3 consists of 13 residues. General study results and limits: A later analysis linked roughly 17,000 TCR beta sequences to HLA alleles at 0.05 false discovery rate. The study designated 150 or so TCR beta chains cytomegalovirus-associated. It was reported that the classifier diagnosed cytomegalovirus status with high specificity and sensitivity in both the original and validation cohorts.

A multiplex PCR was run with 60 Vbeta primers and 13 Jbeta primers. The table came from immunoSEQ multiplex PCR; TCRdb's copy has only in-frame clones and leaves some out. Of approximately 190,000 clones listed, just under 70% are singletons. The genes are TRBV11-2 and TRBJ1-5, with D possibly being TRBD1 (5 bases). The TCR originated in a man aged 35-49 years in good health and CMV-seropositive. Specimen: PBMCs. The CDR3 loop is CASSLGPNQPQHF. For the CDR3, the DNA is TGTGCCAGCAGCTTGGGGCCTAATCAGCCCCAGCATTTT.